This passage covers 20 T cell receptor beta chains from one sample sequenced in a study of beta chain features in type 1 diabetes. All of the isolated RNA was reverse transcribed, so expressed TCRB transcripts were sequenced. Profiling relied on immunoSEQ multiplex PCR, and the TCRdb table lists in-frame clones only, not all of them. Among 620,000 or so clones listed, around 15% were seen once. Sequenced: naive CD4+ T cells from blood. The receptor set was obtained from a man between 18 and 35 years old in good health.

This clone occurred a few times. The chain is built from TRBV9 and TRBJ1-5; 8 bases align to TRBD1. CDR3 length: 15 residues. Per germline, CDR1 SGDLS and CDR2 YYNGEE. The J segment lost 6 bases and the V segment lost 3 bases, leaving 8 bases of the junction unmatched. The DNA of the CDR3 is TGTGCCAGCAGCGGGGCAGGGGGCTTCGGTCAGCCCCAGCATTTT. Its translation: CASSGAGGFGQPQHF.

This clone was picked up a small number of times. The V gene is TRBV7-3, the J gene TRBJ2-1; no definite D call. The germline gives CDR1 SGHTA, CDR2 FQGTGA. V shed 0 bases and J shed 5 bases, with 8 bases lying between them. The CDR3 sequence is 14 residues long. The CDR3 DNA sequence: TGTGCCAGCAGCTTAACCCAGAGCAACAATGAGCAGTTCTTC. Protein product: CASSLTQSNNEQFF.

The chain carries TRBV20-1 and TRBJ2-7; D might be TRBD1 (6 bases). CDR3 length: 11 residues. Germline V gene data show CDR1 as DFQATT and CDR2 as SNEGSKA (reference sequence). V lost 2 bases to trimming and J lost 6 bases, with 8 bases between them. The CDR3 reads CSARQGSEQYF. The CDR3 DNA sequence: TGCAGTGCTAGACAGGGGTCCGAGCAGTACTTC.

The rearrangement uses TRBV7-8 and TRBJ2-7; tentatively, D is TRBD2 (5 bases). The ends were cut back, 7 bases at V and 4 bases at J, with 14 bases in the middle. Per the germline V gene, CDR1 is SGHVS and CDR2 is FQNEAQ. The CDR3 has 13 amino acids. The CDR3 nucleotides read TGTGCCAGCACACGAGGGCAGGCTTACGAGCAGTACTTC. Residues: CASTRGQAYEQYF.

A remark on this clone: The same CDR3 arises from other DNA sequences in this sample as well. This chain links TRBV4-1 with TRBJ2-1; 10 nucleotides line up with TRBD2. The junction had 6 bases not matched to a gene; V was cut back by 3 bases and J by 4 bases. This CDR3 spans 16 amino acids. Germline V gene lookup returns CDR1 MGHRA and CDR2 YSYEKL. CDR3 DNA: TGCGCCAGCAGCCAGCCCGGGACTAGCGTTTACAATGAGCAGTTCTTC. Translation: CASSQPGTSVYNEQFF.

V is TRBV7-2 and J is TRBJ2-7, with a weak D call TRBD1 (6 bases). V was cut by 1 base and J by 3 bases, with 10 bases left in between. This CDR3 contains 14 residues. CDR1 is SGHTA and CDR2 is FQGNSA in the germline V gene. The CDR3 sequence is CASSLEQGGYEQYF. The CDR3 DNA is TGTGCCAGCAGCTTAGAACAGGGCGGCTACGAGCAGTACTTC.

This clone has only a few counts. V is TRBV6-5 and J is TRBJ2-7, with D unresolved. This CDR3 has 13 amino acids. V dropped 0 bases and J dropped 7 bases, with 10 bases sitting between them. Per germline, CDR1 MNHEY and CDR2 SVGAGI. CDR3 region: CASSYSIPTEQYF. As DNA, the CDR3 is TGTGCCAGCAGTTACTCCATTCCGACGGAGCAGTACTTC.

This clone was observed a few times. This chain joins TRBV5-5 and TRBJ2-1; possible D gene TRBD2, 5 bases. The CDR3 runs 14 residues. CDR1 and CDR2 from the germline V gene are SGHKS and YYEKEE (reference sequence). V was cut by 0 bases and J by 7 bases, with 11 bases left in between. The CDR3, as DNA: TGTGCCAGCAGCTTGGCGGGATTGGGGAATGAGCAGTTCTTC. This codes for CASSLAGLGNEQFF.

Remarks on this clone: At one end the junction does not follow the germline gene, possibly because of a read error. The sample carries other DNA sequences with the same CDR3. The rearrangement joins TRBV7-6 to TRBJ2-5, with TRBD1 matching 7 bases. Germline-derived CDR1 and CDR2 are SGHVS and FNYEAQ. The length of the CDR3 is 15 residues. CDR3 in amino acids: CASSSGTDPSETQYF. Written as DNA, the CDR3 is TGTGCCAGCAGCTCGGGGACAGACCCGTCAGAGACCCAATACTTC.

The chain uses TRBV5-6 and TRBJ1-4; 7 nucleotides align to TRBD1. CDR3 length: 13 amino acids. Trimming took 4 bases from V and 8 from J; bases not matched to a gene: 5. From germline, CDR1 is SGHDT and CDR2 YYEEEE. The CDR3 sequence is CASSVTGREKLFF. The CDR3 region has the DNA TGTGCCAGCAGCGTGACAGGGAGGGAAAAACTGTTTTTT.

In DNA form, the CDR3 reads TGTGCCAGCAGTTTACGGATAGCGGGAGGGCTGGTGTACGAGCAGTACTTC. It translates to CASSLRIAGGLVYEQYF. The chain has TRBV27 and TRBJ2-7; 11 bases fit TRBD2. This CDR3 region has 17 residues. Germline assignment: CDR1 MNHEY and CDR2 SMNVEV (reference sequence). Unmatched junction bases numbered 10, after V lost 2 bases and J lost 4 bases.

This clone was picked up a small number of times. The chain employs TRBV29-1 and TRBJ2-3; unclear D gene. Germline V gene lookup returns CDR1 SQVTM and CDR2 ANQGSEA. V was pared by 7 bases and J by 3 bases, with 14 bases between. There are 13 residues in the CDR3. The CDR3 DNA reads as TGCAGCGCCCGCCTTCAAAGGACAGATACGCAGTATTTT. Translating gives CSARLQRTDTQYF.

This clone showed up just a few times. The rearrangement uses TRBV19 and TRBJ1-6; tentative D call: TRBD1 (6 bases). Germline loops: CDR1 LNHDA, CDR2 SQIVND (reference sequence). Trimming stripped 5 bases from V and 11 bases from J, with 16 bases between. CDR3 size: 14 residues. The CDR3 DNA reads as TGTGCCAGTAGTGGGGTAGGGGGGTACGCACCCCTCCACTTT. Encoded protein: CASSGVGGYAPLHF.

This clone was observed a few times. V gene TRBV28 combines with J gene TRBJ1-2; no firm D call. Germline V CDR1 and CDR2: MDHEN, SYDVKM. The CDR3 is made up of 12 amino acids. V was clipped by 5 bases and J by 3 bases, with 7 bases between them. CDR3 region: CASSPYYYGYTF. The CDR3 DNA reads as TGTGCCAGCAGTCCCTATTACTATGGCTACACCTTC.

About this clone: This sample includes further DNA sequences coding for the same CDR3. V gene TRBV18 combines with J gene TRBJ2-1; weak D call: TRBD1 (6 bases). The CDR3 runs 14 residues. CDR1 KGHSH and CDR2 LQKENI come from the germline V gene. V gave up 2 bases and J gave up 9 bases, with 14 bases separating them. The CDR3 sequence is CASSPSGTNGEQFF. Written as DNA, the CDR3 is TGTGCCAGCTCACCATCCGGGACAAATGGTGAGCAGTTCTTC.

This chain connects TRBV9 to TRBJ1-3; the D gene is possibly TRBD1 (6 bases). Germline V gene data show CDR1 as SGDLS and CDR2 as YYNGEE. This CDR3 is built from 15 residues. V lost 1 base and J lost 0, with 8 bases in between. CDR3 nucleotide sequence: TGTGCCAGCAGCGTAACAGGGAACTCTGGAAACACCATATATTTT. Its translation: CASSVTGNSGNTIYF.

The chain recombines TRBV19 with TRBJ1-5; the match to TRBD1 covers 7 bases. The CDR3 contains 15 residues. V trimming: 3 bases; J trimming: 7 bases; junction bases outside the gene matches: 9. Germline V CDR1 and CDR2: LNHDA, SQIVND (reference sequence). DNA for the CDR3: TGTGCCAGTAGTATCTTAACAGGGGCTAAGCAGCCCCAGCATTTT. It translates to CASSILTGAKQPQHF.

This clone was detected only a few times. The junction departs from germline at one end; a sequencing error may be responsible. The genes are TRBV2 and TRBJ2-7; 14 positions agree with TRBD2. This CDR3 region has 11 residues. Looked up from germline, CDR1 is SNHLY and CDR2 is FYNNEI. CDR3 in amino acids: CASTRLAGGNF. For the CDR3, the DNA is TGTGCCAGCACCCGACTAGCGGGAGGGAACTTC.

This clone has more than one count but fewer than ten. The chain has TRBV10-3 and TRBJ1-1; D unclear. This CDR3 comprises 13 residues. Per the germline V gene, CDR1 is ENHRY and CDR2 is SYGVKD. The germline V and J ends were trimmed by 7 bases and 1 base, with 10 bases remaining between them. CDR3 loop: CAIKFATNTEAFF. The CDR3 nucleotides are TGTGCCATCAAATTTGCCACGAACACTGAAGCTTTCTTT.

The rearrangement joins TRBV6-5 to TRBJ1-5; weak D call: TRBD1 (5 bases). The CDR3 is made up of 14 amino acids. Germline V gene lookup returns CDR1 MNHEY and CDR2 SVGAGI. Trimming took 5 bases from V and 7 from J, leaving 15 bases between them. The CDR3 DNA sequence: TGTGCCAGCAGTACCTCGACAGACGGACAGCCCCAGCATTTT. It yields the protein CASSTSTDGQPQHF.